Listed below are T cell receptor beta chains from one sample, sequenced in a study of cytomegalovirus exposure and HLA in healthy donors. TCRdb's table, derived via immunoSEQ multiplex PCR, lists solely in-frame clones and lacks some. The table has 200,000 or so clones, about 79% seen once. The sample was PBMCs. The receptors derive from a boy aged 2 to 9 in good health and CMV-seronegative. The CDR3 runs from the conserved cysteine through the conserved F or W. D genes are given only for firm matches. Size tells how often a clone was seen (once, few, many) or the class of an expanded clone, and some rows leave it out.

CDR3nt: TGTGCCAGCAGGAGCGATTCCTTGGCTTTCTTT
CDR3aa: CASRSDSLAFF
abundance: -
v_gene: TRBV6-5
j_gene: TRBJ1-1
d_gene: -

CDR3nt: TGTGCCAGCAGCCCGTCGGGTTATTACTACGAGCAGTACTTC
CDR3aa: CASSPSGYYYEQYF
abundance: -
v_gene: TRBV9
j_gene: TRBJ2-7
d_gene: -

CDR3nt: TGTGCCAGCAGTTACCGGTCAGGGTGGGGCTACACCTTC
CDR3aa: CASSYRSGWGYTF
abundance: -
v_gene: TRBV6-5
j_gene: TRBJ1-2
d_gene: -

CDR3nt: TGTGCCAGCAGCACAGGAAGAAAAGAGACCCAGTACTTC
CDR3aa: CASSTGRKETQYF
abundance: -
v_gene: TRBV2
j_gene: TRBJ2-5
d_gene: -

CDR3nt: TGTGCCAGCAGCTCCGAGGACACTGAAGCTTTCTTT
CDR3aa: CASSSEDTEAFF
abundance: -
v_gene: TRBV7-9
j_gene: TRBJ1-1
d_gene: -

CDR3nt: TGTGCCAGCAGCTTAGCGAGTTATCCGACAGGGGAGGCGGACGGGGAGCTGTTTTTT
CDR3aa: CASSLASYPTGEADGELFF
abundance: -
v_gene: TRBV11-1
j_gene: TRBJ2-2
d_gene: TRBD1

CDR3nt: TGTGCCAGCAGTGAATCGGGGACAGGGAGTAGGAACACTGAAGCTTTCTTT
CDR3aa: CASSESGTGSRNTEAFF
abundance: -
v_gene: TRBV25-1
j_gene: TRBJ1-1
d_gene: TRBD1

CDR3nt: TGTGCCAGCAGAACTCTCGTCGGTGAGCAGTTCTTC
CDR3aa: CASRTLVGEQFF
abundance: -
v_gene: TRBV6-5
j_gene: TRBJ2-1
d_gene: -

CDR3nt: TGCGCCAGCAGCCAAGAACTAGCGGGGGGGCTGAACTACAATGAGCAGTTCTTC
CDR3aa: CASSQELAGGLNYNEQFF
abundance: few
v_gene: TRBV4-3
j_gene: TRBJ2-1
d_gene: TRBD2

CDR3nt: TGCGCCAGCAGCTCGACAGGGCCGGGATACTACGAGCAGTACTTC
CDR3aa: CASSSTGPGYYEQYF
abundance: -
v_gene: TRBV5-1
j_gene: TRBJ2-7
d_gene: TRBD1

CDR3nt: TGTGCCAGCAGTTACGACAGCTATGGCTACACCTTC
CDR3aa: CASSYDSYGYTF
abundance: once
v_gene: TRBV6-5
j_gene: TRBJ1-2
d_gene: -

CDR3nt: TGTGCCAGCAGTTTCGGACTGATCCCGAGAGAGCAGTACTTC
CDR3aa: CASSFGLIPREQYF
abundance: -
v_gene: TRBV6-9
j_gene: TRBJ2-7
d_gene: -

CDR3nt: TGTGCCAGCAGTTTAAGAGCGGGGCTGTACGAGCAGTACTTC
CDR3aa: CASSLRAGLYEQYF
abundance: -
v_gene: TRBV27
j_gene: TRBJ2-7
d_gene: TRBD2

CDR3nt: TGTGCCAGTAGTACCGACAGGGGAGTCTATGGCTACACCTTC
CDR3aa: CASSTDRGVYGYTF
abundance: -
v_gene: TRBV19
j_gene: TRBJ1-2
d_gene: TRBD1

CDR3nt: TGTGCCAGTAGTATACCGCCGGGCACTGAAGCTTTCTTT
CDR3aa: CASSIPPGTEAFF
abundance: -
v_gene: TRBV19
j_gene: TRBJ1-1
d_gene: -

CDR3nt: TGTGCCAGCAGCTGGGCACAAAATCAGCCCCAGCATTTT
CDR3aa: CASSWAQNQPQHF
abundance: -
v_gene: TRBV5-8
j_gene: TRBJ1-5
d_gene: -

CDR3nt: TGTGCCAGCAGCGGAGAGGAGGGGATGGACATTCAGTACTTC
CDR3aa: CASSGEEGMDIQYF
abundance: -
v_gene: TRBV9
j_gene: TRBJ2-4
d_gene: -

CDR3nt: TGTGCCAGTAGCCCGGGGACAGCCTATAGCAATCAGCCCCAGCATTTT
CDR3aa: CASSPGTAYSNQPQHF
abundance: -
v_gene: TRBV19
j_gene: TRBJ1-5
d_gene: TRBD1

CDR3nt: TGTGCCAGCAGCTCCCCCGAGGTGGGGGCGGTGGAGCAGTACTTC
CDR3aa: CASSSPEVGAVEQYF
abundance: once
v_gene: TRBV7-9
j_gene: TRBJ2-7
d_gene: -

CDR3nt: TGTGCCAGCAGCACAGACGGGTCGGGGTTCGAGACCCAGTACTTC
CDR3aa: CASSTDGSGFETQYF
abundance: -
v_gene: TRBV13
j_gene: TRBJ2-5
d_gene: -

CDR3nt: TGTGCCAGCAGCTTGGACCACAGAACTTACGAGCAGTACTTC
CDR3aa: CASSLDHRTYEQYF
abundance: -
v_gene: TRBV5-8
j_gene: TRBJ2-7
d_gene: -

CDR3nt: TGTGCCAGCAGGAAGTCCAGGAAAGATACGCAGTATTTT
CDR3aa: CASRKSRKDTQYF
abundance: -
v_gene: TRBV2
j_gene: TRBJ2-3
d_gene: -

CDR3nt: TGTGCCAGCAGCTTAGAAGGGGGCACTGAAGCTTTCTTT
CDR3aa: CASSLEGGTEAFF
abundance: -
v_gene: TRBV7-8
j_gene: TRBJ1-1
d_gene: -

CDR3nt: TGTGCCAGCAGCTTGGAAGCGGGGGGACCTCCGGGAGATACGCAGTATTTT
CDR3aa: CASSLEAGGPPGDTQYF
abundance: -
v_gene: TRBV5-4
j_gene: TRBJ2-3
d_gene: TRBD2

CDR3nt: TGTGCCAGCAGCCTAGCGGGGGGAGGGGCCAACGTCCTGACTTTC
CDR3aa: CASSLAGGGANVLTF
abundance: -
v_gene: TRBV7-3
j_gene: TRBJ2-6
d_gene: TRBD2

CDR3nt: TGTGCCAGCAGCTTGACTAGGCAAGAGACCCAGTACTTC
CDR3aa: CASSLTRQETQYF
abundance: -
v_gene: TRBV7-2
j_gene: TRBJ2-5
d_gene: -

CDR3nt: TGTGCCAGCAGCTTGGGAGGTAGAAACACAGATACGCAGTATTTT
CDR3aa: CASSLGGRNTDTQYF
abundance: -
v_gene: TRBV5-4
j_gene: TRBJ2-3
d_gene: -

CDR3nt: TGCGCCAGCAGCTTGATGTCGGGGTGGGAGACCCAGTACTTC
CDR3aa: CASSLMSGWETQYF
abundance: -
v_gene: TRBV5-1
j_gene: TRBJ2-5
d_gene: -

CDR3nt: TGTGCCAGCAGACCCCGGGACAGGGTCTATGGCTACACCTTC
CDR3aa: CASRPRDRVYGYTF
abundance: -
v_gene: TRBV7-9
j_gene: TRBJ1-2
d_gene: TRBD1

CDR3nt: TGTGCCAGCTCGGGGCTCGGACACTTCCAAGAGACCCAGTACTTC
CDR3aa: CASSGLGHFQETQYF
abundance: once
v_gene: TRBV18
j_gene: TRBJ2-5
d_gene: -

CDR3nt: TGTGCCAGCAGTGAAATATGGGGTAGGAGGAATTCACCCCTCCACTTT
CDR3aa: CASSEIWGRRNSPLHF
abundance: few
v_gene: TRBV6-1
j_gene: TRBJ1-6
d_gene: -

CDR3nt: TGCGCCAGCAGCCAAGATCTGGGCGGGGTTAACTATGGCTACACCTTC
CDR3aa: CASSQDLGGVNYGYTF
abundance: -
v_gene: TRBV4-3
j_gene: TRBJ1-2
d_gene: -

CDR3nt: TGTGCCTGGAGTGCAACCACGACTAGCGGGAGTTACTTC
CDR3aa: CAWSATTTSGSYF
abundance: -
v_gene: TRBV30
j_gene: TRBJ2-5
d_gene: TRBD2

CDR3nt: TGTGCCAGCAGCTTACAGGGGGGTCAGCCCCAGCATTTT
CDR3aa: CASSLQGGQPQHF
abundance: -
v_gene: TRBV7-2
j_gene: TRBJ1-5
d_gene: TRBD1

CDR3nt: TGTGCCAGCAGCTTAGCGCAGGGGGGAGACACTGAAGCTTTCTTT
CDR3aa: CASSLAQGGDTEAFF
abundance: once
v_gene: TRBV7-9
j_gene: TRBJ1-1
d_gene: TRBD1

CDR3nt: TGTGCCAGCAGTCAGACAGGGAAGGACTCCTACGAGCAGTACTTC
CDR3aa: CASSQTGKDSYEQYF
abundance: -
v_gene: TRBV27
j_gene: TRBJ2-7
d_gene: TRBD1